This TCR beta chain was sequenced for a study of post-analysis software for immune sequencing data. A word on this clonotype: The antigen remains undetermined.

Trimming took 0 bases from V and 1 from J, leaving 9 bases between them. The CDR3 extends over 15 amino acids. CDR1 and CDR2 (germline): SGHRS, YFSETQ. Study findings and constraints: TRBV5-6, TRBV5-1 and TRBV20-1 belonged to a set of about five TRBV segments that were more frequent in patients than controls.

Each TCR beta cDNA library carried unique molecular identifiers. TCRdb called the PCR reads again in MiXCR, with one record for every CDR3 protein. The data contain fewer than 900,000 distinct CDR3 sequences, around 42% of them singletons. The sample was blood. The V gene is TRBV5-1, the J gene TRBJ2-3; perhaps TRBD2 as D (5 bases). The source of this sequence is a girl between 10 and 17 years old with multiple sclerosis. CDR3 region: CASSLEGVGTDTQYF. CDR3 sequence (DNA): TGCGCCAGCAGCTTGGAGGGAGTCGGCACAGATACGCAGTATTTT.